Following are 23 T cell receptor beta chains from one sample sequenced in a study of blood T cells in healthy people across ages. For the second PCR, which ran for 7 to 11 cycles, a sample-barcoded 5' primer and a J-beta primer mix were used. Using its own MiXCR run on the 5' RACE reads, TCRdb lists one record per CDR3 protein. The table shows approximately 2,000,000 distinct CDR3 sequences, with roughly two fifths occurring only once. The sample was blood. These receptors originate from a human donor in good health.

The genes are TRBV7-2 and TRBJ2-5, with D perhaps TRBD2 (5 bases). The CDR3 runs 14 residues. The germline gives CDR1 SGHTA, CDR2 FQGNSA. V lost 5 bases and J lost 2, with 12 bases in between. CDR3 in DNA: TGTGCCAGCAGCCCGCGCAGGAGGCAAGAGACCCAGTACTTC. It encodes CASSPRRRQETQYF.

This clonotype was seen a few times. The V call is TRBV29-1, the J call TRBJ1-4, with D possibly being TRBD1 (6 bases). V dropped 0 bases and J dropped 7 bases, with 12 bases sitting between them. The CDR3 runs 14 residues. The germline V gene has CDR1 SQVTM and CDR2 ANQGSEA. The CDR3 coding sequence is TGCAGCGTTGAAGATCGGGGGGGCCGTGAAAAACTGTTTTTT. This codes for CSVEDRGGREKLFF.

This clonotype was picked up a small number of times. The J gene is TRBJ1-1, the V gene TRBV20-1, with 7 nucleotides matching TRBD1. CDR1 and CDR2 from the germline V gene are DFQATT and SNEGSKA (reference sequence). The CDR3 consists of 14 residues. V lost 3 bases and J lost 5; bases outside the gene matches: 9. Here the CDR3 DNA reads TGCAGTGCTAGCAGGTCGAGGGGGCTGACTGAAGCTTTCTTT. Amino acid sequence: CSASRSRGLTEAFF.

This chain joins TRBV29-1 and TRBJ1-2, with a tentative D call TRBD1 (5 bases). This CDR3 spans 11 amino acids. Germline lookup yields CDR1 SQVTM and CDR2 ANQGSEA. The ends were cut back, 7 bases at V and 7 bases at J, with 13 bases in the middle. CDR3 DNA: TGCAGCGGTGATGTAACAGGTGGCTACACCTTC. Translating it yields CSGDVTGGYTF.

The rearrangement links TRBV28 to TRBJ2-6; possibly TRBD2 for D (5 bases). The V gene's germline CDR1 is MDHEN and CDR2 SYDVKM. Trimming stripped 9 bases from V and 0 bases from J, with 15 bases between. The CDR3 has 16 residues. Here the CDR3 reads CASRPAGDSGANVLTF. CDR3 nucleotide sequence: TGTGCCAGTCGACCTGCCGGGGACTCTGGGGCCAACGTCCTGACTTTC. Using reference TRBV28 and TRBJ2-6 for the parts outside the CDR3, the full variable domain is DVKVTQSSRYLVKRTGEKVFLECVQDMDHENMFWYRQDPGLGLRLIYFSYDVKMKEKGDIPEGYSVSREKKERFSLILESASTNQTSMYLCASRPAGDSGANVLTFGAGSRLTVL.

Here the CDR3 DNA reads TGTGCCAGCAGTGTCCTGACAGCCCTAAACTATGGCTACACCTTC. This sequence encodes CASSVLTALNYGYTF. The chain carries TRBV2 and TRBJ1-2, with D maybe TRBD1 (5 bases). Germline V CDR1 and CDR2: SNHLY, FYNNEI. The CDR3 totals 15 residues. V lost 4 bases to trimming and J lost 2 bases, with 14 bases between them.

This chain connects TRBV20-1 to TRBJ2-5; 10 positions match TRBD2. Unmatched junction bases numbered 5, after V lost 5 bases and J lost 5 bases. Germline V gene data show CDR1 as DFQATT and CDR2 as SNEGSKA (reference sequence). This CDR3 has 13 amino acids. The CDR3 DNA reads TGCAGTGCTCGACTAGCGGGTGTGGAGACCCAGTACTTC. Its translation: CSARLAGVETQYF.

This clonotype was seen a few times. This chain uses TRBV29-1 with TRBJ2-1; D is possibly TRBD2 (5 bases). This CDR3 has 13 amino acids. V lost 3 bases to trimming and J lost 5 bases, with 11 bases between them. Germline V gene sequence: CDR1 SQVTM, CDR2 ANQGSEA. The CDR3 sequence: CSVDILGDNEQFF. CDR3 nucleotide sequence: TGCAGCGTTGACATACTAGGAGACAATGAGCAGTTCTTC.

J is TRBJ2-1 and V is TRBV7-8; D tentatively reads TRBD1 or TRBD2 (5 bases each). CDR1 and CDR2 (germline): SGHVS, FQNEAQ. The germline V and J ends were trimmed by 4 bases and 7 bases, with 20 bases remaining between them. The CDR3 sequence is 16 residues long. The CDR3 bases are TGTGCCAGCAGCTCTCCCGGGACGGGGCGTTGGAATGAGCAGTTCTTC. Translation gives CASSSPGTGRWNEQFF.

The genes are TRBV28 and TRBJ2-1; 16 bases fit TRBD2. The ends lost 4 bases at V and 8 bases at J; junction bases unmatched: 5. The CDR3 length is 16 residues. The germline V gene encodes CDR1 MDHEN and CDR2 SYDVKM. CDR3 sequence reads: CASSSGLAGGRHEQFF. DNA of the CDR3: TGTGCCAGCAGTTCGGGACTAGCGGGGGGGAGACATGAGCAGTTCTTC.

J is TRBJ2-7 and V is TRBV14, with 8 bases lining up with TRBD1. CDR1 and CDR2 from the germline V gene are SGHDN and FVKESK. Trimming cost V 0 bases and J 2 bases; bases outside gene matches: 15. This CDR3 is 19 amino acids long. CDR3 sequence reads: CASSQESSLEGQAPYEQYF. CDR3 in DNA: TGTGCCAGCAGCCAAGAATCGTCTTTAGAGGGACAGGCCCCCTACGAGCAGTACTTC.

Only a few counts were recorded for this clonotype. The rearrangement links TRBV7-6 to TRBJ2-1; D remains unclear. The CDR3 spans 13 residues. Germline CDR1 is SGHVS and CDR2 is FNYEAQ. Trimming removed 5 bases at V and 6 bases at J, with 11 bases between. CDR3 nucleotides: TGTGCCAGCAGCCGAATCCCGCCCAATGAGCAGTTCTTC. Amino acid sequence: CASSRIPPNEQFF.

A few counts support this clonotype. The chain employs TRBV21-1 and TRBJ2-1; the table gives TRBD1 as D, unverified against the DNA. TRBV21-1 is an annotated pseudogene. The CDR3 sequence is 12 residues long. CDR3 bases: TGTGCCAGGGGGACCTTCCTCGTAATGAAGTTCTTC. Its protein product is CARGTFLVMKFF.

Only a few counts were recorded for this clonotype. The chain employs TRBV24-1 and TRBJ2-7; D tentatively reads TRBD1 or TRBD2 (6 bases each). The germline V gene encodes CDR1 KGHDR and CDR2 SFDVKD. V lost 12 bases, J lost 6 bases, and 17 bases lay in between. This CDR3 contains 12 residues. The CDR3 sequence is CALDGGWGEQYF. The DNA for the CDR3 is TGTGCCCTCGACGGGGGCTGGGGCGAGCAGTACTTC.

The chain couples TRBV6-1 to TRBJ2-7, with D unresolved. Deletions cut 7 bases from V and 0 bases from J, with 19 bases between. Per germline, CDR1 MNHNS and CDR2 SASEGT. The length of the CDR3 is 16 residues. CDR3 region: CASTGNQFPSSYEQYF. As DNA, the CDR3 is TGTGCCAGCACCGGAAACCAGTTCCCCAGCTCCTACGAGCAGTACTTC.

This clonotype was counted ten times or more. The rearrangement links TRBV20-1 to TRBJ2-7; 10 nucleotides align to TRBD2. Germline-derived CDR1 and CDR2 are DFQATT and SNEGSKA (reference sequence). The CDR3 is made up of 16 amino acids. The V gene end was trimmed by 0 bases and the J gene end by 1 base; junction bases not matched to a gene: 6. The DNA for the CDR3 is TGCAGTGCTAGAGATGGTAGCGGGGGGTATTCCTACGAGCAGTACTTC. Translating it yields CSARDGSGGYSYEQYF.

This clonotype has only one observation. The chain uses TRBV6-6 and TRBJ2-3; tentatively, D is TRBD1 (6 bases). CDR1 and CDR2 (germline): MNHNY, SVGAGI (reference sequence). The CDR3 consists of 15 residues. Trimming removed 6 bases at V and 5 bases at J, with 18 bases between. This CDR3 is CASSPPGRGEDTQYF. CDR3 DNA sequence: TGTGCCAGCAGCCCCCCGGGCAGGGGTGAAGATACGCAGTATTTT.

This clonotype has more than one count but fewer than ten. The chain joins TRBV7-2 to TRBJ2-7; tentatively, D is TRBD1 (6 bases). Germline loops: CDR1 SGHTA, CDR2 FQGNSA. V lost 2 bases and J lost 4, with 18 bases in between. The CDR3 runs to 16 residues. CDR3 in amino acids: CASSLSPGQGKYEQYF. Written as DNA, the CDR3 is TGTGCCAGCAGCTTATCCCCGGGACAAGGGAAATACGAGCAGTACTTC.

In this sample, this clonotype turned up a few times. Germline and junction disagree at one end, which may indicate a read error. This chain links TRBV7-7 with TRBJ2-5; TRBD1 matches 9 bases. CDR1 and CDR2 from the germline V gene are SSHAT and FNYEAQ (reference sequence). This CDR3 has 15 residues. The CDR3 DNA is TGTGCTAGCAGCACCGGACAGGGGCAACAAGAGACCCAGTACTTC. Protein product: CASSTGQGQQETQYF.

This clonotype occurred once. V usage is TRBV10-3 and J usage is TRBJ2-7; 8 bases are shared with TRBD1. Looked up from germline, CDR1 is ENHRY and CDR2 is SYGVKD. The CDR3 is made up of 15 amino acids. V was clipped by 8 bases and J by 0 bases; unmatched bases: 9. CDR3 in DNA: TGTGCCATCGGTCAGGGGGACAGGAGCTCCTACGAGCAGTACTTC. It translates to CAIGQGDRSSYEQYF.

This clonotype came up a few times. The chain couples TRBV6-5 to TRBJ2-3, with a tentative D call TRBD2 (6 bases). The CDR3 is 16 amino acids. V was trimmed by 5 bases and J by 2 bases, leaving 17 bases between them. Germline CDR1 MNHEY, CDR2 SVGAGI. CDR3 nucleotide sequence: TGTGCCAGCAGTCGGGGGACCGCTACCTTCACAGATACGCAGTATTTT. This sequence encodes CASSRGTATFTDTQYF.

This clonotype occurred a few times. The chain is built from TRBV20-1 and TRBJ1-2; 7 bases agree with TRBD1. Losses at the gene ends were 6 bases for V and 1 base for J; bases not matched to a gene: 8. Germline assignment: CDR1 DFQATT and CDR2 SNEGSKA (reference sequence). The CDR3 is 14 residues long. The CDR3 loop is CSALTQGVNYGYTF. The CDR3 DNA reads as TGCAGTGCCCTAACCCAGGGGGTTAACTATGGCTACACCTTC.

This chain connects TRBV24-1 to TRBJ2-5; D not certain. CDR1 and CDR2 from the germline V gene are KGHDR and SFDVKD. The CDR3 covers 14 residues. The V gene lost 3 bases and the J gene lost 5 bases, with 12 bases spanning the gap. CDR3 nucleotides: TGTGCCACCAGTGATCCCTGGATATCGGAGACCCAGTACTTC. It yields the protein CATSDPWISETQYF.